The 24 T cell receptor beta chains below were found in one sample sequenced in a study of neoadjuvant nivolumab and ipilimumab in lung cancer. The repertoire was sequenced with immunoSEQ multiplex PCR; TCRdb's copy has only in-frame clones and lacks some. The sample shows some 13,000 clones, about two thirds of them seen only once. The starting material was peripheral blood, obtained after neoadjuvant nivolumab, alone or with ipilimumab, at or shortly before surgery. The receptors derive from an adult with non-small cell lung cancer.

This clone turned up a few times. The V and J genes are TRBV11-2 and TRBJ2-3; D call uncertain. With 5 bases removed from V and 0 bases from J, the gap between germline ends came to 9 bases. The CDR3 runs 14 residues. The germline gives CDR1 SGHAT, CDR2 FQNNGV. DNA of the CDR3: TGTGCCAGCAGCCCCCTGACGAGCACAGATACGCAGTATTTT. Amino acids: CASSPLTSTDTQYF.

The rearrangement links TRBV18 to TRBJ2-5; D gene ambiguous. Trimming took off 0 bases at V and 9 bases at J, with 20 bases between the two ends. Germline V gene sequence: CDR1 KGHSH, CDR2 LQKENI. The CDR3 extends over 16 amino acids. The CDR3 region is CASSPPVGHPQSAQYF. CDR3 in DNA: TGTGCCAGCTCACCACCGGTCGGGCACCCCCAATCGGCCCAGTACTTC.

This chain links TRBV11-2 with TRBJ1-5, with D uncertain. Trimming took off 5 bases at V and 4 bases at J, with 12 bases between the two ends. The CDR3 length is 14 residues. CDR1 is SGHAT, CDR2 FQNNGV, per germline. CDR3 residues: CASSRQIGNQPQHF. Here the CDR3 DNA reads TGTGCCAGCAGCCGCCAGATAGGTAATCAGCCCCAGCATTTT.

V is TRBV5-6 and J is TRBJ1-1; TRBD1 might be the D (6 bases). The CDR3 covers 14 residues. Germline-derived CDR1 and CDR2 are SGHDT and YYEEEE. The ends were cut back, 4 bases at V and 7 bases at J, with 17 bases in the middle. DNA of the CDR3: TGTGCCAGCAGCCCCACAGGGCGTGAGGGTGAAGCTTTCTTT. Its translation: CASSPTGREGEAFF.

The chain joins TRBV11-2 to TRBJ2-3; unclear D gene. V was trimmed by 1 base and J by 4 bases, leaving 9 bases between them. The CDR3 length is 14 residues. CDR1 and CDR2 (germline): SGHAT, FQNNGV. The CDR3, as DNA: TGTGCCAGCAGCTTAGGGACCCGGGCAGATACGCAGTATTTT. It translates to CASSLGTRADTQYF.

The V and J genes are TRBV7-9 and TRBJ1-2, with TRBD1 as a possible D gene (6 bases). V was cut by 5 bases and J by 8 bases, with 15 bases left in between. CDR1 and CDR2 (germline): SEHNR, FQNEAQ (reference sequence). The length of the CDR3 is 13 residues. CDR3 coding DNA: TGTGCCAGCAGCATCGGACAGAACGGGGGCTACACCTTC. This sequence encodes CASSIGQNGGYTF. The full variable domain, rest sourced from reference TRBV7-9 and TRBJ1-2, is DTGVSQNPRHKITKRGQNVTFRCDPISEHNRLYWYRQTLGQGPEFLTYFQNEAQLEKSRLLSDRFSAERPKGSFSTLEIQRTEQGDSAMYLCASSIGQNGGYTFGSGTRLTVV.

This clone was seen once. This chain joins TRBV7-9 and TRBJ2-3; 11 bases align to TRBD2. V trimming: 6 bases; J trimming: 2 bases; junction bases outside the gene matches: 4. The CDR3 length is 15 residues. From germline, CDR1 is SEHNR and CDR2 FQNEAQ (reference sequence). CDR3 in DNA: TGTGCCAGCAGAAAACTAGCGGGAGTCACAGATACGCAGTATTTT. Its translation is CASRKLAGVTDTQYF.

The J gene is TRBJ2-7, the V gene TRBV30; 10 bases match TRBD2. J gave up 4 bases and V 3 bases, and 6 bases lay outside the gene matches. The CDR3 sequence is 14 residues long. Per the germline V gene, CDR1 is GTSNPN and CDR2 is SVGIG (reference sequence). CDR3 DNA: TGTGCCTGGAGCGCGGGGACTAGCGCATACGAGCAGTACTTC. Translating it yields CAWSAGTSAYEQYF.

This clone was seen more than once but under ten times. This chain connects TRBV7-2 to TRBJ2-1; 13 bases map to TRBD2. The germline V gene has CDR1 SGHTA and CDR2 FQGNSA. The CDR3 loop spans 15 amino acids. The V gene end was trimmed by 5 bases and the J gene end by 6 bases; junction bases not matched to a gene: 4. The CDR3 loop is CASSPGLAGANEQFF. DNA of the CDR3: TGTGCCAGCAGCCCCGGACTAGCGGGAGCCAATGAGCAGTTCTTC.

CDR3 region: CASSFSLSGYTF. CDR3 nucleotide sequence: TGTGCCAGCAGCTTCTCTTTGTCCGGCTACACCTTC. The V gene is TRBV5-4, the J gene TRBJ1-2; no reliable D call. The V gene lost 2 bases and the J gene lost 8 bases, with 10 bases spanning the gap. The CDR3 extends over 12 amino acids. CDR1 is SGHNT and CDR2 is YYREEE in the germline V gene (reference sequence). Full variable domain (missing parts from reference TRBV5-4 and TRBJ1-2): ETGVTQSPTHLIKTRGQQVTLRCSSQSGHNTVSWYQQALGQGPQFIFQYYREEENGRGNFPPRFSGLQFPNYSSELNVNALELDDSALYLCASSFSLSGYTFGSGTRLTVV.

This clone occurred a few times. CDR3 region: CASSLQGWGHGRTEAFF. DNA of the CDR3: TGTGCCAGCAGCTTACAGGGTTGGGGACATGGAAGAACTGAAGCTTTCTTT. The rearrangement links TRBV7-3 to TRBJ1-1; D may be TRBD1 (6 bases). Germline CDR1 is SGHTA and CDR2 is FQGTGA. V was trimmed by 2 bases and J by 5 bases, leaving 21 bases between them. The CDR3 is made up of 17 amino acids. Variable domain in full (rest from reference TRBV7-3 and TRBJ1-1): GAGVSQTPSNKVTEKGKYVELRCDPISGHTALYWYRQSLGQGPEFLIYFQGTGAADDSGLPNDRFFAVRPEGSVSTLKIQRTERGDSAVYLCASSLQGWGHGRTEAFFGQGTRLTVV.

This chain links TRBV30 with TRBJ1-3; the D is unclear. Germline lookup yields CDR1 GTSNPN and CDR2 SVGIG (reference sequence). The CDR3 contains 14 residues. The ends were cut back, 0 bases at V and 3 bases at J, with 9 bases in the middle. The CDR3 DNA follows: TGTGCCTGGAGTGTATCTCTCCTTGGAAACACCATATATTTT. Protein sequence: CAWSVSLLGNTIYF.

This chain connects TRBV2 to TRBJ1-2; maybe TRBD1 (6 bases). The CDR3 sequence is 15 residues long. Germline lookup yields CDR1 SNHLY and CDR2 FYNNEI. V was shortened by 4 bases and J by 2 bases, with 14 bases between the two germline ends. The CDR3 region has the DNA TGTGCCAGCAGTGGGGGGCCGGGGGCGAACTATGGCTACACCTTC. Translation: CASSGGPGANYGYTF.

CDR3 loop: CASSIGDREQYF. Written as DNA, the CDR3 is TGTGCCAGCAGCATAGGGGACAGGGAGCAGTATTTT. The chain carries TRBV5-4 and TRBJ2-3; 9 positions agree with TRBD1. V lost 4 bases and J lost 11; bases outside the gene matches: 5. The germline V gene has CDR1 SGHNT and CDR2 YYREEE (reference sequence). This CDR3 has 12 residues.

The chain employs TRBV11-2 and TRBJ2-2; TRBD1 might be the D (5 bases). This CDR3 has 15 amino acids. Trimming shortened V by 2 bases and J by 1 base, and 8 bases separated the two germline ends. Per the germline V gene, CDR1 is SGHAT and CDR2 is FQNNGV. The CDR3 DNA follows: TGTGCCAGCAGCTTAAACAGGTTGAACACCGGGGAGCTGTTTTTT. The encoded protein is CASSLNRLNTGELFF.

The chain combines TRBV29-1 with TRBJ1-2; tentatively, D is TRBD1 (5 bases). This CDR3 region has 12 residues. V lost 7 bases and J 8 bases, leaving 17 bases between the germline ends. Germline assignment: CDR1 SQVTM and CDR2 ANQGSEA. DNA of the CDR3: TGCAGCGATTCTGGGGAGGGGCGAGGCTACACCTTC. Translation: CSDSGEGRGYTF.

This clone was seen a few times. This chain links TRBV7-2 with TRBJ1-2, with D possibly matching TRBD1 (5 bases). Trimming took off 5 bases at V and 7 bases at J, with 8 bases between the two ends. Germline V lookup: CDR1 SGHTA, CDR2 FQGNSA. The CDR3 loop spans 11 amino acids. CDR3: CASSPGRGYTF. The DNA of the CDR3 is TGTGCCAGCAGCCCAGGGCGTGGCTACACCTTC.

The chain employs TRBV5-6 and TRBJ2-7, with TRBD2 as a possible D gene (6 bases). Trimming took 2 bases from V and 6 from J, leaving 9 bases between them. Germline lookup yields CDR1 SGHDT and CDR2 YYEEEE. The CDR3 spans 12 residues. CDR3 residues: CASSFSGSEQYF. DNA of the CDR3: TGTGCCAGCAGCTTTTCCGGGAGCGAGCAGTACTTC.

This clone has just one count. The chain joins TRBV7-2 to TRBJ2-7, with D tentatively TRBD1 (5 bases). This CDR3 comprises 13 residues. Germline V lookup: CDR1 SGHTA, CDR2 FQGNSA. Trimming shortened V by 4 bases and J by 6 bases, and 13 bases separated the two germline ends. CDR3 DNA sequence: TGTGCCAGCAGCTCGACAGAGCCCGGCGAGCAGTACTTC. Its protein is CASSSTEPGEQYF. Based on the CDR3 plus reference TRBV7-2 and TRBJ2-7, the full variable domain is GAGVSQSPSNKVTEKGKDVELRCDPISGHTALYWYRQSLGQGLEFLIYFQGNSAPDKSGLPSDRFSAERTGGSVSTLTIQRTQQEDSAVYLCASSSTEPGEQYFGPGTRLTVT.

V and J are TRBV5-1 and TRBJ2-4; D is possibly TRBD1 (6 bases). V was shortened by 0 bases and J by 7 bases, with 14 bases between the two germline ends. Germline loops: CDR1 SGHRS, CDR2 YFSETQ. The CDR3 is 15 residues long. CDR3 nucleotides: TGCGCCAGCAGCTTGGGCCCCGGGCAGGGGAACATTCAGTACTTC. Protein sequence: CASSLGPGQGNIQYF.

V gene TRBV6-6 combines with J gene TRBJ1-1; D gene ambiguous. V was clipped by 5 bases and J by 5 bases, with 6 bases between them. Germline assignment: CDR1 MNHNY and CDR2 SVGAGI (reference sequence). The CDR3 runs to 11 residues. CDR3 sequence reads: CASSGPTEAFF. The CDR3 DNA reads TGTGCCAGCAGTGGGCCGACTGAAGCTTTCTTT.

This clone came up a few times. The CDR3 DNA reads as TGTGCCAGCAGCTTTAGCAGGGAAGATACGCAGTATTTT. Protein sequence: CASSFSREDTQYF. The chain recombines TRBV5-5 with TRBJ2-3; TRBD1 is a possible D gene (5 bases). Trimming removed 2 bases at V and 5 bases at J, with 9 bases between. The CDR3 runs to 13 residues. The V gene's germline CDR1 is SGHKS and CDR2 YYEKEE (reference sequence).

The V call is TRBV2, the J call TRBJ2-1; 8 bases match TRBD2. CDR3 length: 14 residues. J gave up 6 bases and V 4 bases, and 5 bases lay outside the gene matches. CDR1 is SNHLY, CDR2 FYNNEI, per germline. The DNA for the CDR3 is TGTGCCAGCAGTGTTGAGCGGGAGTCCAATGAGCAGTTCTTC. Translation gives CASSVERESNEQFF. Together with reference TRBV2 and TRBJ2-1, the CDR3 gives the full variable domain: EPEVTQTPSHQVTQMGQEVILRCVPISNHLYFYWYRQILGQKVEFLVSFYNNEISEKSEIFDDQFSVERPDGSNFTLKIRSTKLEDSAMYFCASSVERESNEQFFGPGTRLTVL.

This clone appeared a few times. This chain connects TRBV7-3 to TRBJ2-3; the D is unclear. CDR1 and CDR2 from the germline V gene are SGHTA and FQGTGA. The CDR3 has 13 amino acids. V lost 2 bases to trimming and J lost 3 bases, with 6 bases between them. The CDR3 region has the DNA TGTGCCAGCAGCTTACTCAGGACAGATACGCAGTATTTT. Amino acids: CASSLLRTDTQYF.